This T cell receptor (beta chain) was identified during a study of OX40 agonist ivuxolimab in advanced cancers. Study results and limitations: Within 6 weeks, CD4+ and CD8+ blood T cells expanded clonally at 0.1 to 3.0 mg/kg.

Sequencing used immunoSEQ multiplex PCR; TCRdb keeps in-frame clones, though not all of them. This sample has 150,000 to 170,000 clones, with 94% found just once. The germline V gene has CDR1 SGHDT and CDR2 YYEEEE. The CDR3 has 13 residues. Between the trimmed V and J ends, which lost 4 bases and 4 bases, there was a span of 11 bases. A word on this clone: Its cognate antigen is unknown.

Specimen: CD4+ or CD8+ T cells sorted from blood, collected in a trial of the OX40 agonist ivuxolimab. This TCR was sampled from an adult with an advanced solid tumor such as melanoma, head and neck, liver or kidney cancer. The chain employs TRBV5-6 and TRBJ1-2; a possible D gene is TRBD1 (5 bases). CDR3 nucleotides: TGTGCCAGCAGCCTCCCAGGGATCTATGGCTACACCTTC. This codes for CASSLPGIYGYTF.